A single sample gave rise to the 5 T cell receptor beta chains below, sequenced in a study of brain T cells in children with intractable seizures (dated by TCRdb to the early 2020s). According to the study, the label for this sample's time point signals: blood from clinic visit 5 months post-surgery; TSC patient then seizure free. Libraries were built with the immunoSEQ multiplex PCR assay. TCRdb limited this immuneACCESS table to in-frame rearrangements with V and J called. A share of clones is missing; checked studies link under half to unresolved V genes, and the rest is unexplained. The sample yields hundreds of thousands of clones; approximately 93% were counted once. The ten largest clones take up roughly 6% of the sample. This sample comprised peripheral blood, obtained more than 4 months after surgery. Source of these receptors: a boy under three years old with tuberous sclerosis and intractable seizures.

The chain recombines TRBV6-5 with TRBJ1-1; 7 bases agree with TRBD1. The CDR3 has 13 amino acids. CDR1 and CDR2 from the germline V gene are MNHEY and SVGAGI. Trimming removed 4 bases from V and 4 bases from J; junction bases left unmatched: 3. The CDR3 DNA is TGTGCCAGCAGTTTTGGGACAGCCACTGAAGCTTTCTTT. Amino acids: CASSFGTATEAFF.

The CDR3 loop is CASSSLLGILSYEQYF. The CDR3 nucleotides are TGTGCCAGCAGCTCTCTGTTAGGAATTCTCTCCTACGAGCAGTACTTC. The chain couples TRBV5-5 to TRBJ2-7; D is undetermined. Germline V lookup: CDR1 SGHKS, CDR2 YYEKEE (reference sequence). The germline V and J ends were trimmed by 3 bases and 0 bases, with 16 bases remaining between them. The CDR3 loop spans 16 amino acids.

Comment on this clone: This specimen includes other DNA sequences encoding the same CDR3. V is TRBV12-3 or TRBV12-4 and J is TRBJ2-7; 13 nucleotides align to TRBD2. Unmatched junction bases numbered 0, after V lost 6 bases and J lost 4 bases. The CDR3 is 13 amino acids. CDR3: CASRLAGGYEQYF. In nucleotides, the CDR3 is TGTGCCAGCAGACTAGCGGGAGGGTACGAGCAGTACTTC.

The chain is built from TRBV7-9 and TRBJ2-5; TRBD2 matches at 14 bases. V lost 4 bases to trimming and J lost 3 bases; unmatched junction nucleotides: 4. The CDR3 is 16 amino acids. Germline lookup yields CDR1 SEHNR and CDR2 FQNEAQ (reference sequence). The CDR3 here is CASSSTSGRGEETQYF. CDR3 sequence (DNA): TGTGCCAGCAGCTCGACTAGCGGGAGGGGTGAAGAGACCCAGTACTTC.

This chain joins TRBV19 and TRBJ1-5; no reliable D call. Trimming left V 0 bases short and J 12 bases short, with 12 bases between. This CDR3 region has 13 residues. Germline CDR1 LNHDA, CDR2 SQIVND (reference sequence). As DNA, the CDR3 is TGTGCCAGTAGTATAGATATCTATAGCCGCCAGCATTTT. Translated: CASSIDIYSRQHF.